This T cell receptor beta chain derives from a study of T cell responses to AZD1222 COVID-19 vaccine. Study-wide points: Spike regions recognized by vaccine-associated CD4 TCRs spanned the protein, led by 160-218 and 743-854. Seropositive at baseline were only a handful of AZD1222 recipients.

Here immunoSEQ multiplex PCR was the method, and the copy in TCRdb shows in-frame clones only, minus some. The sample includes 99,000 or so clones, 88% of them seen just once. In regard to this clone: The target antigen is unknown.

The trim removed 4 bases at V and 4 bases at J, leaving 10 bases unmatched. This CDR3 is 16 amino acids long. Germline CDR1 reads SQVTM; CDR2 reads ANQGSEA. The V and J genes are TRBV29-1 and TRBJ2-2, with 9 nucleotides matching TRBD1. The source material was peripheral blood, sampled on day 0 of AZD1222 vaccination. The TCR was taken from an adult in good health. CDR3 sequence reads: CSVADTGGIVTGELFF. The CDR3 bases are TGCAGCGTTGCGGATACAGGGGGCATTGTCACCGGGGAGCTGTTTTTT.